This entry is about one T cell receptor beta chain. Its specificity is not known. Gene and germline names: mouse. The read comes to an end 4 residues before the CDR3 does, leaving the germline J gene to fill in the end. The sample belongs to a study of CD8+ T cells in alopecia areata. General study results and limits: Mice showed clearer TCR sharing than patients did, a gap that was possibly HLA-related. In lesional scalp, particularly from alopecia totalis/universalis, clonality was higher than in normal scalp.

The junction had 3 bases not matched to a gene; V was cut back by 3 bases and J by 4 bases. The V gene's germline CDR1 is MNHDT and CDR2 YYDKIL. The CDR3 is 14 amino acids. cDNA reverse transcribed from extracted RNA served as the sequencing template. Repertoires were generated with immunoSEQ multiplex PCR, while TCRdb's copy carries only in-frame clones and drops some. Listed for the sample are more than 90,000 clones, none seen a single time. Sequenced sample: lesional skin. The V call is TRBV17, the J call TRBJ1-2, with 9 bases fitting TRBD1. The receptor was derived from a C3H/HeJ mouse with alopecia areata. For this strain, the MHC haplotype corresponds to H2-k. The sequenced CDR3 bases are TGTGCTAGCAGTAGGGGGACAGGGACCTCC. Its protein product is CASSRGTGTS. The entire CDR3 protein is CASSRGTGTSDYTF.